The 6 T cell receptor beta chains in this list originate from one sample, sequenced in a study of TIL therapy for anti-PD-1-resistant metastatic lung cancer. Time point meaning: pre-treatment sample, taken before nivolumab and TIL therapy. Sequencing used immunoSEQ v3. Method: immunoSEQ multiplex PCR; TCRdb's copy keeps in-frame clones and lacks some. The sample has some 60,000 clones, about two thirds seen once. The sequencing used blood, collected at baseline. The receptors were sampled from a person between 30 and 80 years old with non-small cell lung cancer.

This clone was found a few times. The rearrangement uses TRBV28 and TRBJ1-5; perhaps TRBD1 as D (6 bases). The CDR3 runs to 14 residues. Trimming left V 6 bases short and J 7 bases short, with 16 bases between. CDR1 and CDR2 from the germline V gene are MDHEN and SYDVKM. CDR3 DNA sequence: TGTGCCAGCAGCATAATAGGGGGAGGGCAGCCCCAGCATTTT. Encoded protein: CASSIIGGGQPQHF. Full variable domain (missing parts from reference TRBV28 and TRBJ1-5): DVKVTQSSRYLVKRTGEKVFLECVQDMDHENMFWYRQDPGLGLRLIYFSYDVKMKEKGDIPEGYSVSREKKERFSLILESASTNQTSMYLCASSIIGGGQPQHFGDGTRLSIL.

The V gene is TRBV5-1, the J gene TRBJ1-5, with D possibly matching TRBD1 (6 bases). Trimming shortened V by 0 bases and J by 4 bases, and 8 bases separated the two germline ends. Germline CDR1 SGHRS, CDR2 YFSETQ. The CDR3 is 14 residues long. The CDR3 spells CASSLGTENQPQHF. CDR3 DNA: TGCGCCAGCAGCTTGGGGACAGAAAATCAGCCCCAGCATTTT.

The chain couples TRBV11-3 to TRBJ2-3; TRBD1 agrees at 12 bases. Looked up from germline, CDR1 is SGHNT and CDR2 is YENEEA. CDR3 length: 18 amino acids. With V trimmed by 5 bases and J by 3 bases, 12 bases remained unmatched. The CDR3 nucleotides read TGTGCCAGCAGCCCCGTTCCCGGGACAGGGGGCTTTACAGATACGCAGTATTTT. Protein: CASSPVPGTGGFTDTQYF.

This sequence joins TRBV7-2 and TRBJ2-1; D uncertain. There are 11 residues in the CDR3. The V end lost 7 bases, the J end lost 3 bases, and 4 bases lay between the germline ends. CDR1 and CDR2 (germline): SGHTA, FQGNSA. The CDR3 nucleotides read TGTGCCAGCACGCTCTACAATGAGCAGTTCTTC. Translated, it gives CASTLYNEQFF.

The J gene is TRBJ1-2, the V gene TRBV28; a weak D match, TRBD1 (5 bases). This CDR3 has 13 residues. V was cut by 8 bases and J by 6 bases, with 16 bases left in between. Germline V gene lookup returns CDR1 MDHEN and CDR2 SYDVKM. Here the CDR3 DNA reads TGTGCCAGCTGGGGACCTCTTTTGGATGGCTACACCTTC. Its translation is CASWGPLLDGYTF.

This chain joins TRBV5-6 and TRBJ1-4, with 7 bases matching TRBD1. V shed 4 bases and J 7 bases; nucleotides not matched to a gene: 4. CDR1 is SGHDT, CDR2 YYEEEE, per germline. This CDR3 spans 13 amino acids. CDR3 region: CASSPDRAEKLFF. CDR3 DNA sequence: TGTGCCAGCAGCCCTGACAGGGCTGAAAAACTGTTTTTT.